This is a list of T cell receptor beta chains from one sample in a study of T cell repertoires in ileal Crohn's disease. TCRdb's copy holds only in-frame clones and misses some; the assay was immunoSEQ multiplex PCR. The sample gives about 15,000 clones, roughly 88% of which show up once; about 6% is in the top ten. Sequencing was done on a sample of ileal tissue. The receptors stem from an adult with Crohn's disease. CDR3s include the opening cysteine and the closing phenylalanine or tryptophan.

TRBV29-1	TRBJ1-1	CSANTAAGVPEAFF
TRBV29-1	TRBJ1-1	CSVVRTGNTEAFF
TRBV13	TRBJ2-5	CASSARANQETQYF
TRBV6-1	-	CASSELDADSYEQYF
TRBV7-2	TRBJ2-4	CASSLVAGGLGIQYF
TRBV19	TRBJ2-4	CASSILSGRTSKNIQYF
TRBV5-4	TRBJ2-2	CASSSRASGLPGELFF
TRBV7-2	TRBJ1-1	CASSLSRVSEAFF
TRBV9	TRBJ1-1	CASSVDSDSYTEAFF
TRBV6-4	TRBJ2-5	CASSGEPEGTQYF
TRBV5-4	TRBJ1-2	CASSLGTQGAGGYTF
TRBV4-1	TRBJ1-2	CASSQGQLYGYTF
TRBV28	TRBJ1-5	CASSFRQFNQPQHF
TRBV7-9	TRBJ1-5	CASSFGNSHSNQPQHF
TRBV7-9	TRBJ2-6	CARQGVGSSGANVLTF
TRBV14	TRBJ1-1	CASSHPREGAFF